This TCR beta chain was sequenced for a study of cytomegalovirus exposure and HLA in healthy donors. Study-wide results and caveats: It was reportedly the case that the classifier diagnosed cytomegalovirus status with high specificity and sensitivity. Most TCR sequences were seen very rarely across donors, but some public TCRs occurred in many. In a later analysis, first-cohort TCR clusters were found to tend to co-occur in the 120 or so validation repertoires.

Germline CDR1 and CDR2: MNHNS and SASEGT. V shed 6 bases and J shed 7 bases, with 12 bases lying between them. There are 12 residues in the CDR3. This table comes from immunoSEQ multiplex PCR, and its TCRdb copy is limited to in-frame clones, with some not included. The sample has fewer than 200,000 clones, 84% seen once. For this clone: The antigen is unknown.

Sequencing used PBMCs. The TCR was taken from a woman aged 18-35 years in good health and CMV-seropositive. The J gene is TRBJ1-1, the V gene TRBV6-1; D may be TRBD1 (6 bases). The CDR3 DNA reads TGTGCCAGCAGCGCCGGACAGATTGAAGCTTTCTTT. The encoded protein is CASSAGQIEAFF.